These 27 T cell receptor beta chains originate from one sample sequenced in a study of identical twins. One entry per CDR3 protein, called by TCRdb with MiXCR from the 5' RACE reads. The sample holds just under 550,000 distinct CDR3 sequences, 15% seen once. A further study also used this sample, focusing on yellow fever vaccine responses in identical twins.

The source material was CD4+ T cells sorted from blood. These receptors all come from a young woman in good health.

This sequence joins TRBV14 and TRBJ2-7, with D perhaps TRBD1 (6 bases). V was pared by 5 bases and J by 7 bases, with 9 bases between. Germline V gene data show CDR1 as SGHDN and CDR2 as FVKESK. The CDR3 totals 11 residues. In nucleotides, the CDR3 is TGTGCCAGCAGCAGGACAGTTGAGCAGTACTTC. Translation gives CASSRTVEQYF.

The chain links TRBV7-8 to TRBJ2-3; D is unclear. This CDR3 is built from 14 residues. V lost 7 bases, J lost 2 bases, and 13 bases lay in between. Germline-derived CDR1 and CDR2 are SGHVS and FQNEAQ. The CDR3 region is CASTPAPVTDTQYF. The DNA for the CDR3 is TGTGCCAGCACCCCGGCACCCGTCACAGATACGCAGTATTTT.

This clonotype was seen many times. The chain couples TRBV4-1 to TRBJ2-3; tentatively, D is TRBD1 or TRBD2 (5 bases each). The CDR3 length is 15 residues. Germline loops: CDR1 MGHRA, CDR2 YSYEKL. V was trimmed by 1 base and J by 2 bases, leaving 10 bases between them. The CDR3 loop reads CASSQVGGSTDTQYF. Written as DNA, the CDR3 is TGCGCCAGCAGCCAAGTTGGGGGATCCACAGATACGCAGTATTTT.

Only a few counts were recorded for this clonotype. The chain combines TRBV25-1 with TRBJ2-1; unclear D gene. This CDR3 is built from 13 residues. The ends were cut back, 5 bases at V and 5 bases at J, with 10 bases in the middle. Germline CDR1 MGHDK, CDR2 SYGVNS. CDR3 sequence reads: CASSTFTHNEQFF. For the CDR3, the DNA is TGTGCCAGCAGTACCTTTACACACAATGAGCAGTTCTTC.

This clonotype has more than one count but fewer than ten. The chain links TRBV3-1 to TRBJ2-2, with TRBD1 matching over 8 bases. The germline V gene encodes CDR1 LGHDT and CDR2 YNNKEL (reference sequence). The V gene end was trimmed by 6 bases and the J gene end by 7 bases; junction bases not matched to a gene: 16. The CDR3 is made up of 17 amino acids. CDR3 sequence (DNA): TGTGCCAGCAGGCATACTCCGGACAGGGTGGAGGGCGGGGAGCTGTTTTTT. Protein product: CASRHTPDRVEGGELFF.

The sample holds a few counts of this clonotype. The rearrangement joins TRBV2 to TRBJ2-2; D unclear. CDR1 is SNHLY, CDR2 FYNNEI, per germline. Trimming removed 8 bases from V and 4 bases from J, with 11 bases in between. There are 13 residues in the CDR3. The CDR3 sequence: CASWRFVTGELFF. CDR3 DNA: TGTGCCAGCTGGCGTTTCGTCACCGGGGAGCTGTTTTTT.

This clonotype was counted at least ten times. The chain employs TRBV29-1 and TRBJ2-3; 11 bases match TRBD2. CDR3 size: 14 residues. CDR1 SQVTM and CDR2 ANQGSEA come from the germline V gene. J was trimmed by 7 bases and V by 4 bases; bases with no gene match: 7. Written as DNA, the CDR3 is TGCAGCGTTGTACTAGCGGGAGCAATAAATACGCAGTATTTT. This translates into CSVVLAGAINTQYF.

V gene TRBV11-3 combines with J gene TRBJ2-7, with 8 bases that match TRBD2. The CDR3 contains 14 residues. Trimming took 2 bases from V and 6 from J; bases not matched to a gene: 6. The V gene's germline CDR1 is SGHNT and CDR2 YENEEA. The CDR3: CASSLLTSVPEQYF. CDR3 DNA sequence: TGTGCCAGCAGCTTATTGACTAGCGTCCCCGAGCAGTACTTC.

This chain links TRBV10-3 with TRBJ2-3; 9 positions match TRBD2. The ends lost 0 bases at V and 3 bases at J; junction bases unmatched: 7. CDR1 ENHRY and CDR2 SYGVKD come from the germline V gene. This CDR3 is built from 17 residues. Written as DNA, the CDR3 is TGTGCCATCAGTGAGTCGGCGGGGGGGGGGACGACAGATACGCAGTATTTT. The encoded protein is CAISESAGGGTTDTQYF.

This clonotype was detected ten times or more. The chain is built from TRBV29-1 and TRBJ2-3, with a tentative D call TRBD1 (5 bases). Germline V gene lookup returns CDR1 SQVTM and CDR2 ANQGSEA. V lost 6 bases, J lost 2 bases, and 15 bases lay in between. The CDR3 extends over 14 amino acids. CDR3: CSVLDTGVTDTQYF. In nucleotides, the CDR3 is TGCAGCGTCTTGGACACTGGAGTCACAGATACGCAGTATTTT.

The sample holds many counts of this clonotype. The gene calls are TRBV9 and TRBJ2-5; the D gene is possibly TRBD2 (5 bases). CDR1 is SGDLS and CDR2 is YYNGEE in the germline V gene. Trimming cost V 4 bases and J 7 bases, with 20 bases left between them. There are 15 residues in the CDR3. In DNA, the CDR3 is TGTGCCAGCAGCCCGTTTGAATTTCCAGGAGGGACCCAGTACTTC. The encoded protein is CASSPFEFPGGTQYF.

This clonotype showed up just a few times. This rearrangement joins TRBV2 to TRBJ2-2; 8 nucleotides line up with TRBD1. The CDR3 has 14 amino acids. Germline values: CDR1 SNHLY, CDR2 FYNNEI. Losses at the gene ends were 10 bases for V and 1 base for J; bases not matched to a gene: 5. CDR3 amino acids: CATRQGMNTGELFF. The CDR3 coding sequence is TGTGCCACCCGACAGGGGATGAACACCGGGGAGCTGTTTTTT.

CDR3 sequence reads: CASSFQFGAQYF. The DNA of the CDR3 is TGTGCCAGCAGTTTTCAGTTCGGGGCCCAGTACTTC. The chain links TRBV28 to TRBJ2-5; D might be TRBD2 (5 bases). Germline V gives CDR1 MDHEN, CDR2 SYDVKM. The CDR3 has 12 amino acids. The V and J ends lost 3 bases and 9 bases respectively, with 11 bases between them.

This clonotype was seen at least ten times. V is TRBV5-1 and J is TRBJ2-1; 8 positions match TRBD2. Germline trimming cut 6 bases from V and 4 bases from J; bases unmatched to any gene: 9. Germline V gene data show CDR1 as SGHRS and CDR2 as YFSETQ. This CDR3 has 15 amino acids. The CDR3 region is CASNPGGLTYNEQFF. The DNA of the CDR3 is TGCGCCAGCAACCCGGGAGGGTTAACTTACAATGAGCAGTTCTTC.

This clonotype has more than one count but fewer than ten. The chain combines TRBV20-1 with TRBJ2-1; TRBD2 aligns across 10 bases. V shed 2 bases, J shed 9 bases, and the junction held 7 bases outside the gene matches. Germline loops: CDR1 DFQATT, CDR2 SNEGSKA (reference sequence). The CDR3 covers 14 residues. CDR3 DNA: TGCAGTGCTAGAAAACTAGCGGGACTGGGTGAGCAGTTCTTC. Its protein is CSARKLAGLGEQFF.

This rearrangement joins TRBV15 to TRBJ2-2; D unclear. Per germline, CDR1 LNHNV and CDR2 YYDKDF (reference sequence). The CDR3 length is 13 residues. The V and J ends lost 1 base and 6 bases respectively, with 6 bases between them. CDR3 sequence reads: CATSRGAAGELFF. The DNA for the CDR3 is TGTGCCACCAGCAGAGGGGCGGCCGGGGAGCTGTTTTTT.

V and J are TRBV5-1 and TRBJ2-1, with D perhaps being TRBD1 or TRBD2 (5 bases each). CDR1 and CDR2 (germline): SGHRS, YFSETQ. Trimming removed 4 bases from V and 0 bases from J, with 20 bases in between. The CDR3 covers 18 residues. Here the CDR3 DNA reads TGCGCCAGCAGCCGGGACGCCGTACCATTTAGCTCCTACAATGAGCAGTTCTTC. Its translation is CASSRDAVPFSSYNEQFF.

This rearrangement joins TRBV29-1 to TRBJ2-5; D not resolved. V shed 0 bases and J shed 9 bases, with 8 bases lying between them. Germline-derived CDR1 and CDR2 are SQVTM and ANQGSEA. This CDR3 has 11 residues. This CDR3 reads CSVEDRSAQYF. CDR3 DNA sequence: TGCAGCGTTGAAGATCGGAGTGCCCAGTACTTC.

This clonotype has ten or more counts. The V and J genes are TRBV12-3 or TRBV12-4 and TRBJ2-3; D unclear. This CDR3 contains 13 residues. V gave up 1 base and J gave up 5 bases, with 7 bases separating them. The CDR3 loop is CASSLGHRDTQYF. The CDR3 nucleotides read TGTGCCAGCAGTTTAGGGCACCGAGATACGCAGTATTTT.

This clonotype came up a few times. The CDR3 region is CASNGQGGYEQYF. The CDR3 coding sequence is TGCGCCAGCAACGGACAGGGCGGCTACGAGCAGTACTTC. The chain recombines TRBV5-1 with TRBJ2-7, with TRBD1 matching over 8 bases. Per the germline V gene, CDR1 is SGHRS and CDR2 is YFSETQ. With 6 bases clipped from V and 3 bases from J, the junction kept 5 bases outside the gene matches. The CDR3 runs 13 residues.

This clonotype was counted only a few times. The chain uses TRBV5-6 and TRBJ2-7, with D maybe TRBD1 (6 bases). CDR1 and CDR2 from the germline V gene are SGHDT and YYEEEE. This CDR3 is built from 14 residues. Deletions cut 1 base from V and 4 bases from J, with 12 bases between. CDR3 bases: TGTGCCAGCAGCTTGTGGACAGAGTCGTACGAGCAGTACTTC. Amino acid sequence: CASSLWTESYEQYF.

This clonotype was picked up a small number of times. The chain carries TRBV10-3 and TRBJ2-1; TRBD2 matches at 11 bases. The CDR3 totals 14 residues. The V segment lost 6 bases and the J segment 7 bases; nucleotides outside the gene matches: 5. Germline CDR1 ENHRY, CDR2 SYGVKD. CDR3 nucleotides: TGTGCCATCAGGCGACTAGCGGGATCGAATGAGCAGTTCTTC. Its protein is CAIRRLAGSNEQFF.

This clonotype was seen a few times. The chain has TRBV20-1 and TRBJ2-1; 13 nucleotides match TRBD2. The germline V gene encodes CDR1 DFQATT and CDR2 SNEGSKA (reference sequence). The CDR3 covers 14 residues. Losses at the gene ends were 4 bases for V and 4 bases for J; bases not matched to a gene: 1. CDR3 sequence: CSAMTSGGYNEQFF. The CDR3 nucleotides read TGCAGTGCTATGACTAGCGGGGGGTACAATGAGCAGTTCTTC.

This chain links TRBV3-1 with TRBJ2-3; maybe TRBD2 (7 bases). Looked up from germline, CDR1 is LGHDT and CDR2 is YNNKEL (reference sequence). The CDR3 loop spans 16 amino acids. Trimming shortened V by 0 bases and J by 6 bases, and 16 bases separated the two germline ends. The CDR3 region has the DNA TGTGCCAGCAGCCAAGACTTAGGGGGGGGCTTGGATACGCAGTATTTT. It codes for CASSQDLGGGLDTQYF.

The genes are TRBV12-3 or TRBV12-4 and TRBJ1-5; D is undetermined. The ends were cut back, 3 bases at V and 10 bases at J, with 16 bases in the middle. The length of the CDR3 is 14 residues. The CDR3 DNA reads TGTGCCAGCAGTTTGGAAAAGGGTAAAGGTCCCCAGCATTTT. Amino acids: CASSLEKGKGPQHF.

V gene TRBV2 combines with J gene TRBJ2-1; D uncertain. Germline assignment: CDR1 SNHLY and CDR2 FYNNEI. The CDR3 runs to 10 residues. The V end was cut by 8 bases, the J end by 10 bases, with 9 bases between. The CDR3 reads CASADGEQFF. In nucleotides, the CDR3 is TGTGCCAGCGCAGACGGGGAGCAGTTCTTC.

This clonotype was observed a few times. The rearrangement links TRBV20-1 to TRBJ1-1; D is unclear. Germline values: CDR1 DFQATT, CDR2 SNEGSKA (reference sequence). The CDR3 loop spans 13 amino acids. V lost 0 bases to trimming and J lost 3 bases, with 8 bases between them. CDR3: CSARDAGDTEAFF. The CDR3 DNA is TGCAGTGCTAGAGATGCGGGAGACACTGAAGCTTTCTTT.